The 32 T cell receptor beta chains presented below share a single source sample, sequenced in a study of regulatory T cells in long-lasting Graves disease (dated by TCRdb to the early 2020s). The time point label, as the study defines it: newly diagnosed GD, antithyroid drugs for less than 3 months. For both TCR sequencing and RNA sequencing, RNA was extracted from PBMCs using TRIzol. The protocol used for the library was multiplex PCR. TCRdb shows the sequencer as Illumina HiSeq 4000. To build TCR beta libraries, CDR3 regions were amplified by Arm-PCR using iRepertoire HTBI primers. TCRdb itself trimmed the public reads at Q25 with fastp, ran MiXCR and retained productive beta chains. Rows with a matching CDR3 protein are joined into one entry that keeps the most common DNA and genes. In this sample the table shows hundreds of thousands of distinct CDR3 sequences, approximately 13% of which occur a single time. About 9.1% of the sample lies in the top ten.

These sequences were also reported in another study, on T cells in Graves' hyperthyroidism and ophthalmopathy.

Material: peripheral blood mononuclear cells (PBMCs), obtained at new diagnosis, from a patient treated with antithyroid drugs. The source of these receptors is a man aged 30 to 45 with Graves disease. Donor details come from another sample of the same person, matched by shared clones.

At least ten counts were recorded for this clonotype. The rearrangement uses TRBV18 and TRBJ2-2; no firm D call. CDR3 size: 15 residues. The germline V gene has CDR1 KGHSH and CDR2 LQKENI. V lost 2 bases and J 2 bases, leaving 9 bases between the germline ends. CDR3 sequence: CASSPSQRNTGELFF. The CDR3 coding sequence is TGTGCCAGCTCACCATCACAGAGAAACACCGGGGAGCTGTTTTTT.

Concerning this clonotype itself: Given a much more abundant clone one base away, this may be a read error. This chain joins TRBV29-1 and TRBJ2-5; 8 nucleotides align to TRBD1. Germline V gives CDR1 SQVTM, CDR2 ANQGSEA. The CDR3 is made up of 14 amino acids. The CDR3 region is CSSQGALLYNEQSF. The DNA for the CDR3 is TGCAGCTCCCAGGGGGCACTCCTCTACAATGAGCAGTCCTTC.

With regard to this clonotype: Just one base apart from a much larger clone, this may be a read error. V and J are TRBV2 and TRBJ2-1; 9 bases line up with TRBD2. Germline V lookup: CDR1 SNHLY, CDR2 FYNNEI. The CDR3 runs 14 residues. This CDR3 reads CTSSDSGSYNEQFF. The CDR3 DNA reads TGTACCAGCAGTGATAGCGGGAGCTACAATGAGCAGTTCTTC.

This clonotype was counted at least ten times. The chain is built from TRBV29-1 and TRBJ2-7; tentatively, D is TRBD2 (6 bases). Germline assignment: CDR1 SQVTM and CDR2 ANQGSEA. The CDR3 length is 15 residues. Trimming took off 3 bases at V and 2 bases at J, with 17 bases between the two ends. CDR3 sequence reads: CSVERDSSTTYEQYF. As DNA, the CDR3 is TGCAGCGTTGAGCGGGACTCTTCTACGACCTACGAGCAGTACTTC.

This clonotype showed up many times. The chain has TRBV7-2 and TRBJ2-1, with D maybe TRBD2 (6 bases). The ends were cut back, 2 bases at V and 6 bases at J, with 14 bases in the middle. This CDR3 spans 15 amino acids. Germline V lookup: CDR1 SGHTA, CDR2 FQGNSA. The CDR3 coding sequence is TGTGCCAGCAGCTTAATAGCCGTCGGGGGCAATGAGCAGTTCTTC. Translating gives CASSLIAVGGNEQFF.

In this sample, this clonotype turned up a few times. This chain joins TRBV25-1 and TRBJ2-1; tentative D call: TRBD1 (5 bases). CDR1 is MGHDK, CDR2 SYGVNS, per germline. The ends were cut back, 4 bases at V and 10 bases at J, with 11 bases in the middle. This CDR3 is built from 12 residues. For the CDR3, the DNA is TGTGCCAGCAGTGGAAGGGGATGGGAGCAGTTCTTC. This translates into CASSGRGWEQFF.

This clonotype showed up just a few times. A much bigger clone sits one base away, suggesting this may be a read error. The chain uses TRBV20-1 and TRBJ2-1, with a possible D match to TRBD2 (6 bases). V lost 6 bases and J lost 2, with 17 bases in between. Per germline, CDR1 DFQATT and CDR2 SNEGSKA (reference sequence). CDR3 length: 15 residues. CDR3 region: CSAPGLGGTYNEQFF. The CDR3 DNA reads as TGCAGTGCCCCCGGTCTAGGCGGGACCTACAATGAGCAGTTCTTC.

The sample holds many counts of this clonotype. The V and J genes are TRBV5-1 and TRBJ2-1; TRBD2 aligns across 10 bases. Losses at the gene ends were 0 bases for V and 4 bases for J; bases not matched to a gene: 4. The germline CDR1 and CDR2 sequences are SGHRS and YFSETQ. The CDR3 totals 16 residues. The CDR3 DNA reads as TGCGCCAGCAGCTTGGCCCGGACTAGCGGTTACAATGAGCAGTTCTTC. Translation: CASSLARTSGYNEQFF.

The V and J genes are TRBV27 and TRBJ2-2; D perhaps matches TRBD2 (5 bases). This CDR3 spans 14 amino acids. Germline CDR1 is MNHEY and CDR2 is SMNVEV (reference sequence). Trimming took off 3 bases at V and 5 bases at J, with 10 bases between the two ends. CDR3 in amino acids: CASSLEVRTGELFF. The CDR3 region has the DNA TGTGCCAGCAGTTTGGAGGTACGGACCGGGGAGCTGTTTTTT.

This clonotype was seen ten or more times. The chain uses TRBV30 and TRBJ1-1; tentative D call: TRBD1 (5 bases). CDR1 is GTSNPN and CDR2 is SVGIG in the germline V gene (reference sequence). The CDR3 spans 14 residues. V was cut by 1 base and J by 4 bases, with 13 bases left in between. This CDR3 is CAWSGRDSGTEAFF. The CDR3 DNA is TGTGCCTGGAGTGGGAGGGACTCTGGCACTGAAGCTTTCTTT.

A remark on this clonotype: One base away lies a much larger clone, so this may be a sequencing read error. The rearrangement uses TRBV11-2 and TRBJ2-3; 7 bases align to TRBD2. This CDR3 comprises 16 residues. The V gene end was trimmed by 1 base and the J gene end by 3 bases; junction bases not matched to a gene: 7. CDR1 and CDR2 (germline): SGHAT, FQNNGV. CDR3 in amino acids: CASSLVTGGATDTQYF. As DNA, the CDR3 is TGTGCCAGCAGCTTAGTTACGGGAGGAGCGACAGATACGCAGTATTTT.

This clonotype was recorded many times. This sequence joins TRBV5-6 and TRBJ2-3; D is uncertain. The CDR3 sequence is 13 residues long. The V end lost 9 bases, the J end lost 1 base, and 12 bases lay between the germline ends. Germline V lookup: CDR1 SGHDT, CDR2 YYEEEE. CDR3 coding DNA: TGTGCCACCTGGAAGTGGGGCACAGATACGCAGTATTTT. This encodes CATWKWGTDTQYF. The full variable domain, rest sourced from reference TRBV5-6 and TRBJ2-3, is DAGVTQSPTHLIKTRGQQVTLRCSPKSGHDTVSWYQQALGQGPQFIFQYYEEEERQRGNFPDRFSGHQFPNYSSELNVNALLLGDSALYLCATWKWGTDTQYFGPGTRLTVL.

In its sample, this clonotype was seen many times. This chain links TRBV12-5 with TRBJ2-1; 9 nucleotides line up with TRBD2. Germline CDR1 is LGHNT and CDR2 is FRNRAP. The CDR3 extends over 22 amino acids. V lost 0 bases to trimming and J lost 1 base; unmatched junction nucleotides: 19. The CDR3 sequence: CASGLVFTVWREGPESYNEQFF. CDR3 DNA sequence: TGTGCTAGTGGTTTGGTCTTTACGGTCTGGCGGGAGGGCCCTGAGTCCTACAATGAGCAGTTCTTC. Based on the CDR3 plus reference TRBV12-5 and TRBJ2-1, the full variable domain is DARVTQTPRHKVTEMGQEVTMRCQPILGHNTVFWYRQTMMQGLELLAYFRNRAPLDDSGMPKDRFSAEMPDATLATLKIQPSEPRDSAVYFCASGLVFTVWREGPESYNEQFFGPGTRLTVL.

Concerning this clonotype: This may come from a read error, since a much larger clone is one base off. This chain links TRBV7-2 with TRBJ1-5, with D unclear. The CDR3 totals 14 residues. Germline assignment: CDR1 SGHTA and CDR2 FQGNSA. CDR3 nucleotide sequence: TGTGCCAACAGCTTATTAATTGTCAATCAGCCCCAGCATTTT. Residues: CANSLLIVNQPQHF.

This clonotype was counted at least ten times. The chain carries TRBV12-3 or TRBV12-4 and TRBJ2-5, with 8 bases fitting TRBD1. J was trimmed by 5 bases and V by 5 bases; bases with no gene match: 10. The CDR3 loop spans 15 amino acids. In nucleotides, the CDR3 is TGTGCCAGCAGTCCGAAAGGACAGGGAAAGGAGACCCAGTACTTC. Translation: CASSPKGQGKETQYF.

This clonotype has at least ten counts. This sequence joins TRBV7-8 and TRBJ1-2; D uncertain. The CDR3 length is 12 residues. Germline V CDR1 and CDR2: SGHVS, FQNEAQ. Deletions cut 0 bases from V and 7 bases from J, with 6 bases between. CDR3 nucleotide sequence: TGTGCCAGCAGCTTAGCCATAGGTGGCTACACCTTC. It encodes CASSLAIGGYTF. Full variable domain (missing parts from reference TRBV7-8 and TRBJ1-2): GAGVSQSPRYKVAKRGQDVALRCDPISGHVSLFWYQQALGQGPEFLTYFQNEAQLDKSGLPSDRFFAERPEGSVSTLKIQRTQQEDSAVYLCASSLAIGGYTFGSGTRLTVV.

This clonotype was detected only a few times. The V call is TRBV19, the J call TRBJ2-7, with 11 bases that match TRBD2. Germline V gives CDR1 LNHDA, CDR2 SQIVND (reference sequence). This CDR3 is built from 14 residues. V trimming: 4 bases; J trimming: 5 bases; junction bases outside the gene matches: 4. CDR3 nucleotides: TGTGCCAGTAGTAAACTAGCGGGAGCGGACGAGCAGTACTTC. Translated, it gives CASSKLAGADEQYF.

The chain couples TRBV20-1 to TRBJ2-1; 10 positions match TRBD2. V dropped 7 bases and J dropped 5; count of bases not matched to a gene: 5. Germline V gene sequence: CDR1 DFQATT, CDR2 SNEGSKA (reference sequence). The CDR3 loop spans 13 amino acids. CDR3 in DNA: TGCAGTGTTACGACTAGCGGGCACAATGAGCAGTTCTTC. The encoded protein is CSVTTSGHNEQFF.

This clonotype was detected many times. The chain carries TRBV15 and TRBJ2-1; 9 nucleotides match TRBD2. The germline gives CDR1 LNHNV, CDR2 YYDKDF (reference sequence). Trimming at V came to 5 bases and at J to 7 bases, leaving 6 bases not matched to a gene. The CDR3 has 14 amino acids. CDR3 in amino acids: CATSLAGASNEQFF. For the CDR3, the DNA is TGTGCCACCAGCTTAGCGGGAGCCTCGAATGAGCAGTTCTTC.

This clonotype was seen many times. The genes are TRBV18 and TRBJ2-7; D may be TRBD1 or TRBD2 (5 bases each). V was trimmed by 5 bases and J by 6 bases, leaving 23 bases between them. Germline CDR1 KGHSH, CDR2 LQKENI. This CDR3 region has 16 residues. The chain's CDR3 is CASSGVGDPLSLEQYF. The DNA of the CDR3 is TGTGCCAGCTCAGGCGTCGGGGACCCCCTCTCTCTCGAGCAGTACTTC.

This clonotype was observed a few times. DNA for the CDR3: TGTGCCAGCAGCCAAATTGAACGGGGTCGGTATGGCTACACCTTC. Residues: CASSQIERGRYGYTF. The rearrangement joins TRBV3-1 to TRBJ1-2; D is unresolved. V lost 2 bases and J 5 bases, leaving 15 bases between the germline ends. CDR3 length: 15 amino acids. The V gene's germline CDR1 is LGHDT and CDR2 YNNKEL (reference sequence).

The chain couples TRBV6-5 to TRBJ1-4; D is undetermined. The germline CDR1 and CDR2 sequences are MNHEY and SVGAGI. V was clipped by 2 bases and J by 1 base, with 14 bases between them. The CDR3 sequence is 17 residues long. CDR3 bases: TGTGCCAGCAGTTACCCGGCATCCGCAAGAACTAATGAAAAACTGTTTTTT. This sequence encodes CASSYPASARTNEKLFF.

This clonotype was seen at least ten times. CDR3 DNA sequence: TGTGCCAGCAGTTTCAAGCTAGCGGGAGTGAACACCGGGGAGCTGTTTTTT. Translation gives CASSFKLAGVNTGELFF. The chain uses TRBV27 and TRBJ2-2; TRBD2 matches 10 bases. CDR3 size: 17 residues. V lost 3 bases to trimming and J lost 1 base; unmatched junction nucleotides: 5. The germline V gene encodes CDR1 MNHEY and CDR2 SMNVEV (reference sequence).

At least ten counts were recorded for this clonotype. The chain links TRBV5-1 to TRBJ2-2, with 7 bases lining up with TRBD1. Germline V gene data show CDR1 as SGHRS and CDR2 as YFSETQ. With 1 base clipped from V and 6 bases from J, the junction kept 3 bases outside the gene matches. The CDR3 runs to 14 residues. The CDR3 loop is CASSLTGAAGELFF. The CDR3 DNA follows: TGCGCCAGCAGCTTGACAGGGGCCGCCGGGGAGCTGTTTTTT.

In its sample, this clonotype was seen a few times. The CDR3 reads CSAPTGLAVSTDTQYF. The CDR3 DNA follows: TGCAGTGCTCCAACGGGACTAGCGGTTAGCACAGATACGCAGTATTTT. J is TRBJ2-3 and V is TRBV20-1, with 11 bases lining up with TRBD2. V was pared by 5 bases and J by 0 bases, with 7 bases of the junction left unmatched. This CDR3 has 16 residues. CDR1 is DFQATT, CDR2 SNEGSKA, per germline (reference sequence).

This clonotype was counted ten times or more. The chain employs TRBV5-5 and TRBJ1-1; TRBD1 agrees at 9 bases. Germline lookup yields CDR1 SGHKS and CDR2 YYEKEE (reference sequence). With V trimmed by 3 bases and J by 3 bases, 6 bases remained unmatched. This CDR3 is 15 amino acids long. The CDR3 region is CASSSTGQGHTEAFF. CDR3 bases: TGTGCCAGCAGCTCCACGGGACAGGGTCACACTGAAGCTTTCTTT.

The chain employs TRBV24-1 and TRBJ1-3, with 7 positions matching TRBD1. The length of the CDR3 is 14 residues. Unmatched junction bases numbered 0, after V lost 2 bases and J lost 3 bases. From germline, CDR1 is KGHDR and CDR2 SFDVKD. DNA for the CDR3: TGTGCCACCAGTGATTCAGGGGGTGGAAACACCATATATTTT. It yields the protein CATSDSGGGNTIYF.

In this sample, this clonotype turned up a few times. In nucleotides, the CDR3 is TGCAGTGCGGCTACGGGACAGGGCACCAAAAACATTCAGTACTTC. Protein product: CSAATGQGTKNIQYF. V and J are TRBV20-1 and TRBJ2-4; 9 bases map to TRBD1. From germline, CDR1 is DFQATT and CDR2 SNEGSKA (reference sequence). The CDR3 runs to 15 residues. After removal of 6 bases from V and 2 bases from J, the junction contained 8 bases not matched to a gene.

The rearrangement links TRBV9 to TRBJ2-1; a weak D match, TRBD1 (6 bases). Trimming stripped 4 bases from V and 7 bases from J, with 21 bases between. Per the germline V gene, CDR1 is SGDLS and CDR2 is YYNGEE. The CDR3 spans 16 residues. The CDR3 region is CASSKTGTFQANEQFF. DNA for the CDR3: TGTGCCAGCAGCAAAACCGGGACATTCCAGGCGAATGAGCAGTTCTTC.

The gene calls are TRBV7-9 and TRBJ1-2, with 10 bases fitting TRBD1. Germline loops: CDR1 SEHNR, CDR2 FQNEAQ (reference sequence). The CDR3 has 16 amino acids. V dropped 5 bases and J dropped 4; count of bases not matched to a gene: 10. Written as DNA, the CDR3 is TGTGCCAGCAGCCTACCGACAGGGGGCGGCCTCTATGGCTACACCTTC. This codes for CASSLPTGGGLYGYTF.

This clonotype was recorded at least ten times. Relative to the germline gene, one junction end is altered; a read error may explain this. The rearrangement links TRBV5-1 to TRBJ2-7; TRBD1 aligns across 8 bases. CDR1 and CDR2 from the germline V gene are SGHRS and YFSETQ. The CDR3 totals 14 residues. The CDR3: CASSLATGAYEQYF. In nucleotides, the CDR3 is TGTGCCAGCAGCTTAGCGACAGGGGCCTACGAGCAGTACTTC.

This clonotype was observed at least ten times. This chain uses TRBV2 with TRBJ2-4, with unresolved D. Germline V CDR1 and CDR2: SNHLY, FYNNEI. This CDR3 spans 12 amino acids. Trimming removed 4 bases at V and 5 bases at J, with 6 bases between. The CDR3 loop is CASSVLENIQYF. CDR3 bases: TGTGCCAGCAGTGTCCTGGAAAACATTCAGTACTTC.